Each of the 18 T cell receptor beta chains below was sequenced from the same sample in a study of T cell repertoires in cytomegalovirus infection. One entry per CDR3 protein, called by TCRdb with MiXCR from the reads. This table holds roughly 87,000 distinct CDR3 sequences, 25% to 30% found once. Their antigens remain unidentified. Material: CD8+ T cells from cultured PBMCs, obtained from culture after CMV antigen stimulation. These receptors were taken from a human donor in good health (CMV status not recorded). Some clones in this sample may be carry-over from other donors' samples.

This clonotype was counted between two and nine times. In DNA form, the CDR3 reads TGTGCCAGTAGTATTCGGGACAGGGCGGCCGAGCAGTACTTC. It encodes CASSIRDRAAEQYF. The chain employs TRBV19 and TRBJ2-7, with TRBD1 matching 9 bases. CDR3 length: 14 residues. The V gene's germline CDR1 is LNHDA and CDR2 SQIVND (reference sequence). The junction had 6 bases not matched to a gene; V was cut back by 3 bases and J by 6 bases.

This clonotype was seen more than once but under ten times. V is TRBV7-2 and J is TRBJ1-5; D is unresolved. The CDR3 sequence is 15 residues long. V was shortened by 1 base and J by 1 base, with 8 bases between the two germline ends. Per the germline V gene, CDR1 is SGHTA and CDR2 is FQGNSA. CDR3 DNA sequence: TGTGCCAGCAGCTTAGGCGGGTACAGCAATCAGCCCCAGCATTTT. It codes for CASSLGGYSNQPQHF.

The chain links TRBV5-4 to TRBJ1-4; tentative D call: TRBD1 (6 bases). The V and J ends lost 2 bases and 0 bases respectively, with 14 bases between them. Germline V gives CDR1 SGHNT, CDR2 YYREEE (reference sequence). The CDR3 totals 17 residues. The CDR3 region is CASSLYREGPTNEKLFF. The CDR3 nucleotides are TGTGCCAGCAGCTTATACAGGGAGGGGCCAACTAATGAAAAACTGTTTTTT.

V is TRBV18 and J is TRBJ1-4; unclear D gene. V gave up 0 bases and J gave up 8 bases, with 13 bases separating them. CDR3 length equals 15 residues. Germline CDR1 and CDR2: KGHSH and LQKENI. The CDR3 DNA is TGTGCCAGCTCACCACCTGACCGGCTCTGGGAAAAACTGTTTTTT. It specifies CASSPPDRLWEKLFF.

The chain links TRBV7-9 to TRBJ1-3, with D unresolved. V dropped 5 bases and J dropped 0 bases, with 11 bases sitting between them. CDR3 length: 15 amino acids. Germline assignment: CDR1 SEHNR and CDR2 FQNEAQ (reference sequence). Here the CDR3 reads CASSPTPSSGNTIYF. The CDR3 bases are TGTGCCAGCAGCCCGACCCCTTCCTCTGGAAACACCATATATTTT. The variable domain in full, with the rest retrieved from reference TRBV7-9 and TRBJ1-3, is DTGVSQNPRHKITKRGQNVTFRCDPISEHNRLYWYRQTLGQGPEFLTYFQNEAQLEKSRLLSDRFSAERPKGSFSTLEIQRTEQGDSAMYLCASSPTPSSGNTIYFGEGSWLTVV.

This clonotype came up many times. The chain uses TRBV7-4 and TRBJ1-1; D remains ambiguous. Germline V gene data show CDR1 as SGHVT and CDR2 as SQSDAQ. This CDR3 contains 13 residues. Trimming removed 5 bases at V and 3 bases at J, with 10 bases between. CDR3 sequence: CASSPGKHTEAFF. Written as DNA, the CDR3 is TGTGCCAGCAGCCCCGGGAAGCACACTGAAGCTTTCTTT.

In this sample, this clonotype turned up many times. This chain connects TRBV7-8 to TRBJ1-4; D gene uncertain. The CDR3 covers 15 residues. Trimming removed 2 bases at V and 4 bases at J, with 11 bases between. In germline, CDR1 is SGHVS, CDR2 FQNEAQ. Written as DNA, the CDR3 is TGTGCCAGCAGCTTAAGACTCGTGCTTAATGAAAAACTGTTTTTT. Protein sequence: CASSLRLVLNEKLFF.

A note on this clonotype: This may be a read error: a much more frequent sequence differs by one nucleotide. V usage is TRBV7-2 and J usage is TRBJ1-2; maybe TRBD1 (5 bases). The germline V gene encodes CDR1 SGHTA and CDR2 FQGNSA. The CDR3 extends over 14 amino acids. Trimming left V 5 bases short and J 4 bases short, with 14 bases between. The CDR3 DNA reads as TGTGCCAGCAGCCCGGAGGGGACGAGCTATGGCTACACCTTC. Translated: CASSPEGTSYGYTF.

The V gene is TRBV7-9, the J gene TRBJ2-6, with D maybe TRBD2 (5 bases). V lost 2 bases and J 0 bases, leaving 14 bases between the germline ends. The germline gives CDR1 SEHNR, CDR2 FQNEAQ (reference sequence). The CDR3 has 18 amino acids. The CDR3 protein is CASSLKGEGPSGANVLTF. CDR3 nucleotide sequence: TGTGCCAGCAGCTTAAAAGGAGAGGGCCCCTCTGGGGCCAACGTCCTGACTTTC.

The sample holds a few counts of this clonotype. For the CDR3, the DNA is TGTGCCACGAACCATCTGGGGGAGTGGACAGATACGCAGTATTTT. This codes for CATNHLGEWTDTQYF. The chain links TRBV15 to TRBJ2-3; the D call may be TRBD1 or TRBD2 (5 bases each). CDR1 is LNHNV, CDR2 YYDKDF, per germline (reference sequence). V gave up 9 bases and J gave up 3 bases, with 19 bases separating them. The CDR3 is made up of 15 amino acids.

The genes are TRBV7-9 and TRBJ2-1, with D perhaps matching TRBD1 (6 bases). Germline V lookup: CDR1 SEHNR, CDR2 FQNEAQ (reference sequence). The CDR3 is 16 residues long. Trimming left V 5 bases short and J 5 bases short, with 19 bases between. The CDR3 loop is CASSQPKTGWNNEQFF. In DNA, the CDR3 is TGTGCCAGCAGCCAGCCTAAGACAGGTTGGAACAATGAGCAGTTCTTC.

The genes are TRBV20-1 and TRBJ2-3; D perhaps matches TRBD2 (6 bases). The CDR3 loop spans 15 amino acids. Germline-derived CDR1 and CDR2 are DFQATT and SNEGSKA (reference sequence). Between the trimmed V and J ends, which lost 6 bases and 2 bases, there was a span of 18 bases. The CDR3 nucleotides are TGCAGTGCCTTTGATGGGACTCTGAACACAGATACGCAGTATTTT. Protein product: CSAFDGTLNTDTQYF.

V usage is TRBV7-6 and J usage is TRBJ2-5; D might be TRBD1 (6 bases). The CDR3 is 15 residues long. The V end was cut by 5 bases, the J end by 1 base, with 14 bases between. The germline CDR1 and CDR2 sequences are SGHVS and FNYEAQ. The DNA for the CDR3 is TGTGCCAGCAGCACCCGTAGACAGGTCCAAGAGACCCAGTACTTC. As protein: CASSTRRQVQETQYF.

In this sample, this clonotype turned up a few times. This chain uses TRBV4-2 with TRBJ2-2; 11 bases map to TRBD2. The CDR3 sequence is 17 residues long. Germline CDR1 reads LGHNA; CDR2 reads YNFKEQ. Trimming at V came to 1 base and at J to 4 bases, leaving 5 bases not matched to a gene. CDR3 sequence: CASSQVLAGGSTGELFF. The CDR3 bases are TGTGCCAGCAGCCAAGTTCTAGCGGGGGGCTCCACCGGGGAGCTGTTTTTT.

This clonotype was seen only a few times. This chain joins TRBV7-2 and TRBJ2-1; D tentatively reads TRBD1 or TRBD2 (5 bases each). The V end was cut by 5 bases, the J end by 7 bases, with 15 bases between. CDR1 and CDR2 from the germline V gene are SGHTA and FQGNSA. CDR3 length: 14 amino acids. Written as DNA, the CDR3 is TGTGCCAGCAGCGCTCACGGGTGGGGGAATGAGCAGTTCTTC. Amino acids: CASSAHGWGNEQFF.

This chain connects TRBV6-8 to TRBJ1-3; no reliable D call. CDR1 is MNHGY and CDR2 is SAAAGT in the germline V gene. The V and J ends lost 0 bases and 0 bases respectively, with 6 bases between them. The CDR3 sequence is 15 residues long. For the CDR3, the DNA is TGTGCCAGCAGTTACTCTGCAGGCTCTGGAAACACCATATATTTT. Encoded protein: CASSYSAGSGNTIYF.

The table lists this clonotype with a few counts. V and J are TRBV19 and TRBJ1-1, with 8 bases aligning to TRBD1. This CDR3 contains 14 residues. Germline CDR1 and CDR2: LNHDA and SQIVND (reference sequence). J lost 4 bases, V lost 6 bases, and 7 bases had no gene match. The DNA of the CDR3 is TGTGCCAGTAGCCGTGACAGGGGATCCACTGAAGCTTTCTTT. This encodes CASSRDRGSTEAFF. The variable domain in full, completed from reference TRBV19 and TRBJ1-1, reads DGGITQSPKYLFRKEGQNVTLSCEQNLNHDAMYWYRQDPGQGLRLIYYSQIVNDFQKGDIAEGYSVSREKKESFPLTVTSAQKNPTAFYLCASSRDRGSTEAFFGQGTRLTVV.

The chain uses TRBV29-1 and TRBJ2-1; 7 bases are a match to TRBD2. Germline CDR1 and CDR2: SQVTM and ANQGSEA. The CDR3 runs 16 residues. Trimming at V came to 7 bases and at J to 1 base, leaving 13 bases not matched to a gene. CDR3 in amino acids: CSGERGEGKSYNEQFF. The CDR3 DNA reads TGCAGCGGGGAGCGGGGTGAGGGGAAGTCCTACAATGAGCAGTTCTTC.